The present TCR beta chain was sequenced within a study of Ad26.COV2.S vaccination and SARS-CoV-2 variants. The wider study: Once, or twice with 56 days between doses, Ad26.COV2.S was given intramuscularly. Study outcomes and limitations: Considerable breadth of spike-specific CD8+ and CD4+ T cell responses has reportedly been documented following vaccination.

Treatment defined: over 15 received Ad26.COV2.S at low or high dose, single or two shots; about 5 received placebo; per-sample allocation not given. Vaccine and placebo recipients were sampled on day 63 after the first injection. Notes on this clone: Antigen specificity is unknown.

This CDR3 has 15 residues. V gave up 6 bases and J gave up 5 bases; unmatched junction bases: 12. CDR1 ENHRY and CDR2 SYGVKD come from the germline V gene. The protocol was immunoSEQ multiplex PCR, while the TCRdb copy is restricted to in-frame clones and leaves out a portion. The sample records about 400,000 clones, about four fifths being singletons. This clonotype was obtained from a person aged 18-65 years who received the Ad26.COV2.S COVID-19 vaccine or a placebo. J is TRBJ2-5 and V is TRBV10-3; 7 positions agree with TRBD2. This material consisted of peripheral blood, taken in a trial of Ad26.COV2.S vaccine versus placebo. CDR3 amino acids: CAISNPPGGRETQYF. The CDR3 nucleotides read TGTGCCATCAGCAACCCACCCGGGGGGAGGGAGACCCAGTACTTC.